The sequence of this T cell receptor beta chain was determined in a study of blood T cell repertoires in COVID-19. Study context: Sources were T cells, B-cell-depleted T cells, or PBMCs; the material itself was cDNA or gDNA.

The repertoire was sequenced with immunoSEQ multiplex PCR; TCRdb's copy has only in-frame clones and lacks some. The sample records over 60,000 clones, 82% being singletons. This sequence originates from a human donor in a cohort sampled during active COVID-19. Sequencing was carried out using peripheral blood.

CDR3 sequence reads: CASSPHEQVGREQYF. DNA for the CDR3: TGCGCCAGCAGCCCACACGAACAGGTTGGACGCGAGCAGTACTTC. The V gene is TRBV4-1, the J gene TRBJ2-7; D might be TRBD1 (5 bases). V lost 4 bases and J lost 6, with 19 bases in between. This CDR3 spans 15 amino acids. Germline V gene sequence: CDR1 MGHRA, CDR2 YSYEKL.